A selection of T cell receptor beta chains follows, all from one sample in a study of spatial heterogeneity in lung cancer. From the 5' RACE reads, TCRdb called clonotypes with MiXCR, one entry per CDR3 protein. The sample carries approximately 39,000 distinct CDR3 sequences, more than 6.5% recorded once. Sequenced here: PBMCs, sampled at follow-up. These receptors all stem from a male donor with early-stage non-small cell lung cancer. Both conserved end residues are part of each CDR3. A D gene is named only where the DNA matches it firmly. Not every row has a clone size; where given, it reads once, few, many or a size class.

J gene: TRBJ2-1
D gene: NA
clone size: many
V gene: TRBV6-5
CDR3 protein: CASSYSGSSYNEQFF
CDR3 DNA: TGTGCCAGCAGTTACTCGGGGAGCTCCTACAATGAGCAGTTCTTC

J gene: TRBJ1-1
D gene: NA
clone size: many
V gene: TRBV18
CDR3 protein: CASSLSGGTEAFF
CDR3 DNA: TGTGCCAGCTCACTATCTGGGGGCACTGAAGCTTTCTTT

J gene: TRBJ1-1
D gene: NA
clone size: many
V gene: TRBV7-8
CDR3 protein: CASSRGWAVLEAFF
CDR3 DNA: TGTGCCAGCAGCAGGGGGTGGGCAGTACTTGAAGCTTTCTTT

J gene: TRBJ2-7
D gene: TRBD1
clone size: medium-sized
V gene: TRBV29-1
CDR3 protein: CSVEDRASTYEQYF
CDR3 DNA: TGCAGCGTCGAGGACAGGGCCTCTACCTACGAGCAGTACTTC

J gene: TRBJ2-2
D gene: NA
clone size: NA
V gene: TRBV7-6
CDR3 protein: CASSLLFQAGELFF
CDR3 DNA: TGTGCCAGCAGCTTACTTTTTCAGGCCGGGGAGCTGTTTTTT

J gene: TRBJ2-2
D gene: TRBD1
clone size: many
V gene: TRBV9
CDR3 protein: CASSISGTGVGELFF
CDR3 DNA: TGTGCCAGCAGCATTTCCGGGACAGGGGTCGGGGAGCTGTTTTTT

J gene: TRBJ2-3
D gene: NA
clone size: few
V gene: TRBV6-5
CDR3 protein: CASSYWKGSTDTQYF
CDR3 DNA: TGTGCCAGCAGTTACTGGAAAGGTAGCACAGATACGCAGTATTTT

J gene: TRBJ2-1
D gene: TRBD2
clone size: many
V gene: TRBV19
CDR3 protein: CASSSSSGGVSSYNEQFF
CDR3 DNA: TGTGCCAGTAGTAGTTCTAGCGGGGGGGTAAGCTCCTACAATGAGCAGTTCTTC

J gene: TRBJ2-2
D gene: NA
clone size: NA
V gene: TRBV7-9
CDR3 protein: CASSGPGPRTGELFF
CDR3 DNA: TGTGCCAGCAGCGGGCCGGGACCCCGAACCGGGGAGCTGTTTTTT

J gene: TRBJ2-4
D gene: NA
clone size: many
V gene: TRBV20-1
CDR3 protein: CSARDGVAQAKNIQYF
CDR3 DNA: TGCAGTGCTAGAGATGGGGTAGCTCAAGCCAAAAACATTCAGTACTTC

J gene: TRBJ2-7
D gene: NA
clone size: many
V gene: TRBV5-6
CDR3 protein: CASSLGQGSYEQYF
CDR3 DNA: TGTGCCAGCAGCTTGGGGCAGGGGTCCTACGAGCAGTACTTC

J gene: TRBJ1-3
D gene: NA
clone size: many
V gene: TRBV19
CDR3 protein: CASSSPPGRVSSENTIYF
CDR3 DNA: TGTGCCAGTAGTTCCCCACCGGGACGCGTTAGCTCTGAAAACACCATATATTTT

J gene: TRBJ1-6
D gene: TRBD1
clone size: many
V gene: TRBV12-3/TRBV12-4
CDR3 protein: CASSPGDREASPLHF
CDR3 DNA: TGTGCCAGCAGTCCCGGGGACAGGGAGGCTTCACCCCTCCACTTT

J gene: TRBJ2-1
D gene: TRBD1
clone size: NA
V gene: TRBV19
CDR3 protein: CASRGDRYNEQFF
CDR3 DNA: TGTGCCAGTAGGGGGGACAGGTACAATGAGCAGTTCTTC

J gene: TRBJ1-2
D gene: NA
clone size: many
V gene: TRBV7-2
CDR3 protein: CASSLGPVYGYTF
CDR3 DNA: TGTGCCAGCAGCTTAGGCCCTGTCTATGGCTACACCTTC

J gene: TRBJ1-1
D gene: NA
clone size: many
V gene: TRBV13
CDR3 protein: CASRTNQGTEAFF
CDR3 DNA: TGTGCCAGCAGGACTAATCAGGGCACTGAAGCTTTCTTT

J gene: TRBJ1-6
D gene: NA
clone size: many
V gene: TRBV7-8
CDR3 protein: CASNYLDSNSPLHF
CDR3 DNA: TGTGCCAGCAACTACCTGGACAGTAATTCACCCCTCCACTTT

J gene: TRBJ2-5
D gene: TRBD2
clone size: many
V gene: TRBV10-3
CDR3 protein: CAISPASGGRRETQYF
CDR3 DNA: TGTGCCATCAGCCCTGCAAGCGGGGGAAGGCGAGAGACCCAGTACTTC

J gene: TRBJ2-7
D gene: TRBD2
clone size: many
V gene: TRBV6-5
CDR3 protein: CASSSTLAGAYEQYF
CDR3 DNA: TGTGCCAGCAGTTCGACCTTAGCGGGGGCGTACGAGCAGTACTTC

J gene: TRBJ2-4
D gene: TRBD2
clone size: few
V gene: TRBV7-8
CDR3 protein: CASSPRIAGGSKNIQYF
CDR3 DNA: TGTGCCAGCAGCCCAAGGATAGCGGGGGGGTCCAAAAACATTCAGTACTTC

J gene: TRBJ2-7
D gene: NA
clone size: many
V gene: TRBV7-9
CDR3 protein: CASSPGGGAWYEQYF
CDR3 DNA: TGTGCCAGCAGCCCAGGTGGGGGCGCCTGGTACGAGCAGTACTTC

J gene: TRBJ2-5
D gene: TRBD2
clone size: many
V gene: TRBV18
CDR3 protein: CASSPGLEGETQYF
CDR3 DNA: TGTGCCAGCTCACCGGGACTAGAGGGAGAGACCCAGTACTTC

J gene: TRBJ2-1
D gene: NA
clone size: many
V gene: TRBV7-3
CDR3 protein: CASSLNGGPEGEQFF
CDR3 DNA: TGTGCCAGCAGCTTAAACGGGGGGCCGGAGGGTGAGCAGTTCTTC

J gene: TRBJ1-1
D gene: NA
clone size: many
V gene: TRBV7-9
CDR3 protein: CASSLSDRGDTEAFF
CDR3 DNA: TGTGCCAGCAGCTTGTCTGACAGAGGAGACACTGAAGCTTTCTTT

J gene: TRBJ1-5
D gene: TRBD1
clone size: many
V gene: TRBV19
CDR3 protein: CASSIGQGRVLNQPQHF
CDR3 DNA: TGTGCCAGTAGTATAGGACAGGGAAGGGTCCTCAATCAGCCCCAGCATTTT

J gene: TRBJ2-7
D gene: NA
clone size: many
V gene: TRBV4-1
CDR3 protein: CASSQATESYEQYF
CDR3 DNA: TGCGCCAGCAGCCAGGCTACCGAATCCTACGAGCAGTACTTC

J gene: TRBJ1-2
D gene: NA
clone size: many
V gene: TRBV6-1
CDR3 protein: CASSERFDGYTF
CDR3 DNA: TGTGCCAGCAGTGAAAGGTTCGATGGCTACACCTTC

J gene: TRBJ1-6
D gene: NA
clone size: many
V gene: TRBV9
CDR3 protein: CASSETGNYNSPLHF
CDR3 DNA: TGTGCCAGCAGCGAAACCGGGAACTATAATTCACCCCTCCACTTT

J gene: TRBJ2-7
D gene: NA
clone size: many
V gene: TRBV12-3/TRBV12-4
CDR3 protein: CASSSPPGAYEQYF
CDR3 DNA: TGTGCCAGCAGTTCCCCTCCGGGGGCCTACGAGCAGTACTTC

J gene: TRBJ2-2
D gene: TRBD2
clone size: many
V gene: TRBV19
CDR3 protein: CASNRGANTGELFF
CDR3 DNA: TGTGCCAGTAATCGGGGGGCGAACACCGGGGAGCTGTTTTTT

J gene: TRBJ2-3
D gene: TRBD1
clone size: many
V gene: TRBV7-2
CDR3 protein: CASSWDRAADTQYF
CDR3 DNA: TGTGCCAGCAGCTGGGACAGGGCAGCAGATACGCAGTATTTT

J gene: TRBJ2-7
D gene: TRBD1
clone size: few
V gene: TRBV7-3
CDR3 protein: CASKTGGYSYEQYF
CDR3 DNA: TGTGCCAGCAAAACAGGGGGCTACTCCTACGAGCAGTACTTC

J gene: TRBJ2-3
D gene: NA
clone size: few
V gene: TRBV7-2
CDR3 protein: CASRAGGSLSTDTQYF
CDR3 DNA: TGTGCCAGCAGGGCAGGGGGGAGCTTAAGCACAGATACGCAGTATTTT

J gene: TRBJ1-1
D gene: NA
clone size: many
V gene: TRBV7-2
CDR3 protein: CASSLSGVKIEAFF
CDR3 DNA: TGTGCCAGCAGCTTGAGCGGGGTAAAGATTGAAGCTTTCTTT

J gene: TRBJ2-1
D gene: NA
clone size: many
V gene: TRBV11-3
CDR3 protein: CASSPGTARYNEQFF
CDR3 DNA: TGTGCCAGCAGCCCAGGGACCGCCCGCTACAATGAGCAGTTCTTC